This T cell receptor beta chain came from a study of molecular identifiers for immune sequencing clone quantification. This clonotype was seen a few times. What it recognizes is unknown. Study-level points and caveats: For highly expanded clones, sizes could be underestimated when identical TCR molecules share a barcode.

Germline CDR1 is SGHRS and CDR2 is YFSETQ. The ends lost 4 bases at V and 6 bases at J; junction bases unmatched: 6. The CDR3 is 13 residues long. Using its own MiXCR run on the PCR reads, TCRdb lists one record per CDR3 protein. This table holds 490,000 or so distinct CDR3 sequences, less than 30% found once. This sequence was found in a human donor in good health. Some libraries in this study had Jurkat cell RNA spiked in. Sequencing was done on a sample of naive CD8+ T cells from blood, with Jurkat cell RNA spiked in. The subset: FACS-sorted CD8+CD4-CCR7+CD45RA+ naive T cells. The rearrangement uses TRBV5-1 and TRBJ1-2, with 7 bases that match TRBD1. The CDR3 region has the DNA TGCGCCAGCAGCGAGGACAGGAAGAATGGCTACACCTTC. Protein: CASSEDRKNGYTF.